These T cell receptor beta chains were read from a single sample in a study of OX40 agonist ivuxolimab in advanced cancers. Clones were read by immunoSEQ multiplex PCR, and TCRdb kept only the in-frame ones, dropping some. The table includes approximately 94,000 clones, around nine tenths detected once. The source material was CD4+ or CD8+ T cells sorted from blood, sampled in a trial of the OX40 agonist ivuxolimab. The receptors were gathered from an adult with an advanced solid tumor such as melanoma, head and neck, liver or kidney cancer. Both conserved end residues are part of each CDR3. D genes are given only for firm matches. Only part of the rows carry a size: once, few, many, or a class if the clone is expanded.

d_call	clone_size	v_call	j_call	cdr3_aa	cdr3_nt
NA	NA	TRBV19	TRBJ1-2	CASSMVDNYGYTF	TGTGCCAGTAGTATGGTAGATAACTATGGCTACACCTTC
NA	NA	TRBV19	TRBJ2-1	CASSIARTVYNEQFF	TGTGCCAGTAGTATAGCCCGGACAGTATACAATGAGCAGTTCTTC
NA	NA	TRBV11-1	TRBJ1-1	CASRGRLNTEAFF	TGTGCCAGCAGGGGGCGATTGAACACTGAAGCTTTCTTT
TRBD2	NA	TRBV7-3	TRBJ2-4	CASSFSASGNRNIQYF	TGTGCCAGCAGCTTCTCCGCCAGCGGGAATAGAAACATTCAGTACTTC
TRBD1	NA	TRBV9	TRBJ1-5	CASSPVGTGNQPQHF	TGTGCCAGCAGCCCAGTGGGGACAGGGAATCAGCCCCAGCATTTT
TRBD1	NA	TRBV10-3	TRBJ1-2	CAISGGTGNGYTF	TGTGCCATCAGTGGGGGGACAGGGAACGGCTACACCTTC
TRBD2	NA	TRBV28	TRBJ2-1	CASSQSQSGRANEQFF	TGTGCCAGCAGTCAAAGTCAGAGCGGGAGGGCCAATGAGCAGTTCTTC
TRBD2	NA	TRBV19	TRBJ2-7	CASSISLAGGYEQYF	TGTGCCAGTAGTATATCCCTGGCGGGGGGCTACGAGCAGTACTTC
TRBD2	NA	TRBV6-4	TRBJ2-1	CASSDWGGGSDEQFF	TGTGCCAGCAGTGACTGGGGGGGTGGTAGCGATGAGCAGTTCTTC
NA	NA	TRBV30	TRBJ2-1	CAWSTGVSYNEQFF	TGTGCCTGGAGTACGGGGGTATCCTACAATGAGCAGTTCTTC
TRBD2	NA	TRBV30	TRBJ2-3	CAWSVSSGNNMQYF	TGTGCCTGGAGTGTTTCTAGCGGGAATAACATGCAGTATTTT
NA	once	TRBV7-2	TRBJ2-7	CASSLDGTLAYEQYF	TGTGCCAGCAGCTTAGACGGGACACTAGCCTACGAGCAGTACTTC
NA	NA	TRBV6-6	TRBJ2-3	CASSPNPRRGYF	TGTGCCAGCAGCCCTAACCCCAGGCGAGGGTATTTT
NA	NA	TRBV19	TRBJ2-3	CASSMGTSRTDTQYF	TGTGCCAGTAGTATGGGAACTAGCCGAACAGATACGCAGTATTTT
TRBD2	NA	TRBV23-1	TRBJ2-3	CASSPKGLAGGPGRTQYF	TGCGCCAGCAGTCCGAAGGGACTAGCGGGAGGGCCCGGGCGTACGCAGTATTTT
TRBD2	NA	TRBV11-3	TRBJ2-3	CASSSGLAGTDTQYF	TGTGCCAGCTCCTCCGGACTAGCGGGCACAGATACGCAGTATTTT
TRBD1	NA	TRBV11-2	TRBJ2-2	CASSQTGGGTGELFF	TGTGCCAGCAGCCAGACAGGGGGGGGCACCGGGGAGCTGTTTTTT
NA	NA	TRBV9	TRBJ2-3	CASSKGQAGSTDTQYF	TGTGCCAGCAGCAAAGGACAGGCGGGAAGCACAGATACGCAGTATTTT
TRBD2	NA	TRBV10-3	TRBJ2-1	CAISGTSGFSYNEQFF	TGTGCCATCAGTGGGACTAGCGGGTTCTCCTACAATGAGCAGTTCTTC
NA	few	TRBV12-5	TRBJ1-5	CASARGVTQPQHF	TGTGCTAGTGCCCGGGGGGTGACTCAGCCCCAGCATTTT
NA	few	TRBV5-1	TRBJ1-2	CASSADGTTAYGYTF	TGCGCCAGCAGCGCGGACGGGACCACCGCCTATGGCTACACCTTC
TRBD1	NA	TRBV7-2	TRBJ2-7	CASSTPGQASYEQYF	TGTGCCAGCAGCACCCCGGGACAGGCTTCCTACGAGCAGTACTTC
TRBD1	NA	TRBV11-2	TRBJ1-2	CASTTWRDRGPTNYGYTF	TGTGCCAGCACCACCTGGAGGGACAGGGGACCGACTAACTATGGCTACACCTTC
NA	NA	TRBV7-2	TRBJ2-7	CASSLVVTDEQYF	TGTGCCAGCAGCTTAGTGGTAACCGACGAGCAGTACTTC
TRBD1	few	TRBV9	TRBJ2-2	CASSLTGDHTGELFF	TGTGCCAGCAGCCTAACAGGGGACCACACCGGGGAGCTGTTTTTT
TRBD1	NA	TRBV5-1	TRBJ1-2	CASSLGPTGFYGYTF	TGCGCCAGCAGCTTGGGGCCGACAGGGTTCTATGGCTACACCTTC
TRBD1	NA	TRBV27	TRBJ1-1	CASSFRDRVTEAFF	TGTGCCAGCAGTTTCCGGGACAGGGTGACTGAAGCTTTCTTT
NA	NA	TRBV29-1	TRBJ2-1	CSVVGRASYNEQFF	TGCAGCGTTGTCGGGAGAGCATCCTACAATGAGCAGTTCTTC
TRBD2	once	TRBV9	TRBJ2-7	CASSSTSGRYGEQYF	TGTGCCAGCAGCTCGACTAGCGGGAGGTATGGCGAGCAGTACTTC
NA	NA	TRBV5-6	TRBJ2-7	CASSLVGQPLEQYF	TGTGCCAGCAGCTTGGTCGGACAGCCTCTCGAGCAGTACTTC
NA	NA	TRBV4-2	TRBJ1-4	CASSQDGLDRLNEKLFF	TGTGCCAGCAGCCAAGATGGGCTCGACAGGCTGAATGAAAAACTGTTTTTT
TRBD2	NA	TRBV30	TRBJ2-7	CAWTGVSGSHEQYF	TGTGCCTGGACGGGGGTTAGCGGGAGCCACGAGCAGTACTTC
TRBD2	NA	TRBV11-3	TRBJ2-5	CASSLAGREGETQYF	TGTGCCAGCAGCTTAGCCGGGAGGGAAGGAGAGACCCAGTACTTC
TRBD2	NA	TRBV6-4	TRBJ2-7	CASSDLLAETYEEQYF	TGTGCCAGCAGTGACTTACTAGCGGAGACATACGAAGAGCAGTACTTC
NA	NA	TRBV7-3	TRBJ2-2	CASSPMPGSNTGELFF	TGTGCCAGCAGCCCAATGCCTGGCTCTAACACCGGGGAGCTGTTTTTT
NA	NA	TRBV2	TRBJ1-5	CASSPSNQPQHF	TGTGCCAGCAGCCCTTCCAATCAGCCCCAGCATTTT
TRBD1	NA	TRBV19	TRBJ1-2	CASSSQGVGHYGYTF	TGTGCCAGTAGTTCCCAGGGGGTGGGACACTATGGCTACACCTTC
TRBD1	NA	TRBV6-6	TRBJ1-5	CASSGQGSQHF	TGTGCCAGCAGTGGACAGGGGTCCCAGCATTTT